The 22 T cell receptor beta chains given below trace back to one sample, sequenced in a study of OX40 agonist ivuxolimab in advanced cancers. Libraries were prepared by immunoSEQ multiplex PCR; TCRdb keeps only in-frame clonotypes and omits some of them. This sample has tens of thousands of clones, with under 90% found just once. This specimen consisted of CD4+ or CD8+ T cells sorted from blood, obtained in a trial of the OX40 agonist ivuxolimab. These receptors came from an adult with an advanced solid tumor such as melanoma, head and neck, liver or kidney cancer.

The chain couples TRBV19 to TRBJ1-2; a possible D gene is TRBD1 (5 bases). V lost 10 bases and J 8 bases, leaving 14 bases between the germline ends. This CDR3 is built from 11 residues. The germline V gene has CDR1 LNHDA and CDR2 SQIVND (reference sequence). The CDR3 nucleotides are TGTGCCATATGGTCGGGGGGAGGCTACACCTTC. The encoded protein is CAIWSGGGYTF.

This chain uses TRBV11-2 with TRBJ2-5; D not certain. V lost 2 bases, J lost 1 base, and 11 bases lay in between. In germline, CDR1 is SGHAT, CDR2 FQNNGV. The CDR3 covers 15 residues. Here the CDR3 DNA reads TGTGCCAGCAGCTTATCGGGCAGGAGCCAAGAGACCCAGTACTTC. This translates into CASSLSGRSQETQYF.

The rearrangement links TRBV7-2 to TRBJ2-7; the match to TRBD1 covers 8 bases. Germline V gene lookup returns CDR1 SGHTA and CDR2 FQGNSA. V shed 3 bases and J 3 bases; nucleotides not matched to a gene: 4. This CDR3 is 14 amino acids long. The chain's CDR3 is CASSFGTGIYEQYF. The CDR3 DNA reads TGTGCCAGCAGCTTTGGGACAGGAATCTACGAGCAGTACTTC.

The V and J genes are TRBV14 and TRBJ2-1, with D possibly being TRBD2 (5 bases). V was trimmed by 5 bases and J by 0 bases, leaving 11 bases between them. Germline assignment: CDR1 SGHDN and CDR2 FVKESK. The CDR3 spans 15 residues. The CDR3 loop reads CASSFSASSYNEQFF. DNA for the CDR3: TGTGCCAGCAGCTTTAGCGCTAGCTCCTACAATGAGCAGTTCTTC.

The chain couples TRBV5-5 to TRBJ1-3, with D maybe TRBD1 (5 bases). The CDR3 consists of 12 residues. V was cut by 3 bases and J by 4 bases, with 5 bases left in between. The V gene's germline CDR1 is SGHKS and CDR2 YYEKEE (reference sequence). The CDR3 is CASSWDGNTIYF. The CDR3 DNA reads TGTGCCAGCAGCTGGGACGGAAACACCATATATTTT.

The chain employs TRBV6-5 and TRBJ1-1, with 7 bases identical to TRBD1. With V trimmed by 6 bases and J by 2 bases, 3 bases remained unmatched. From germline, CDR1 is MNHEY and CDR2 SVGAGI. The CDR3 sequence is 13 residues long. This chain's CDR3 is CASSRDRNTEAFF. CDR3 bases: TGTGCCAGCAGCCGGGACAGAAACACTGAAGCTTTCTTT.

The chain recombines TRBV28 with TRBJ2-3; 7 bases are a match to TRBD1. Germline loops: CDR1 MDHEN, CDR2 SYDVKM. The CDR3 is made up of 14 amino acids. The junction had 5 bases not matched to a gene; V was cut back by 4 bases and J by 4 bases. CDR3 residues: CASSSRDSADTQYF. CDR3 sequence (DNA): TGTGCCAGCAGTTCCCGGGACAGCGCAGATACGCAGTATTTT.

J is TRBJ2-5 and V is TRBV9, with D possibly TRBD2 on 5 matching bases. The CDR3 runs to 13 residues. The ends were cut back, 5 bases at V and 6 bases at J, with 14 bases in the middle. Per the germline V gene, CDR1 is SGDLS and CDR2 is YYNGEE. The CDR3 is CASSSDPGKTQYF. The CDR3 DNA is TGTGCCAGCAGTTCCGACCCCGGGAAGACCCAGTACTTC.

In DNA form, the CDR3 reads TGTGCCAGCAGTCCTAGCGGCTATGGCTACACCTTC. Protein product: CASSPSGYGYTF. The chain employs TRBV28 and TRBJ1-2; no clear D. The CDR3 is made up of 12 amino acids. With 5 bases removed from V and 4 bases from J, the gap between germline ends came to 8 bases. Germline CDR1 is MDHEN and CDR2 is SYDVKM.

This clone has just one count. The genes are TRBV6-5 and TRBJ2-1, with D maybe TRBD1 (6 bases). This CDR3 is 13 amino acids long. V was trimmed by 8 bases and J by 9 bases, leaving 17 bases between them. Germline CDR1 is MNHEY and CDR2 is SVGAGI. CDR3 protein: CASASFLGGEQFF. The CDR3 bases are TGTGCCAGCGCGAGCTTTTTAGGGGGTGAGCAGTTCTTC.

This chain joins TRBV7-2 and TRBJ1-2; perhaps TRBD1 as D (5 bases). The CDR3 is 18 amino acids. Germline V CDR1 and CDR2: SGHTA, FQGNSA. Trimming left V 2 bases short and J 8 bases short, with 27 bases between. The CDR3 loop reads CASSLPQALAGTADGYTF. CDR3 DNA: TGTGCCAGCAGCTTACCCCAGGCCCTAGCCGGGACCGCCGACGGCTACACCTTC. The variable domain in full, completed from reference TRBV7-2 and TRBJ1-2, reads GAGVSQSPSNKVTEKGKDVELRCDPISGHTALYWYRQSLGQGLEFLIYFQGNSAPDKSGLPSDRFSAERTGGSVSTLTIQRTQQEDSAVYLCASSLPQALAGTADGYTFGSGTRLTVV.

The count of this clone is one. The chain carries TRBV19 and TRBJ1-2, with D perhaps matching TRBD1 (5 bases). The CDR3 is made up of 14 amino acids. Germline lookup yields CDR1 LNHDA and CDR2 SQIVND (reference sequence). V lost 5 bases, J lost 4 bases, and 14 bases lay in between. CDR3 in DNA: TGTGCCAGTAGTCTCCGGACTGGGGCCTATGGCTACACCTTC. Translating gives CASSLRTGAYGYTF.

The table lists this clone with a few counts. The chain uses TRBV5-5 and TRBJ1-2; 8 bases are shared with TRBD1. The J segment lost 7 bases and the V segment lost 4 bases, leaving 6 bases of the junction unmatched. Germline lookup yields CDR1 SGHKS and CDR2 YYEKEE (reference sequence). There are 13 residues in the CDR3. The CDR3 region has the DNA TGTGCCAGCAGCGCGACAGGGGCAGGTGGCTACACCTTC. This codes for CASSATGAGGYTF. Variable domain in full (rest from reference TRBV5-5 and TRBJ1-2): DAGVTQSPTHLIKTRGQQVTLRCSPISGHKSVSWYQQVLGQGPQFIFQYYEKEERGRGNFPDRFSARQFPNYSSELNVNALLLGDSALYLCASSATGAGGYTFGSGTRLTVV.

V and J are TRBV7-2 and TRBJ1-2, with D perhaps TRBD1 (5 bases). Trimming pared 6 bases from V and 5 bases from J, leaving 22 bases between. In germline, CDR1 is SGHTA, CDR2 FQGNSA. This CDR3 spans 16 amino acids. For the CDR3, the DNA is TGTGCCAGCAGTCCTCGCCCAGGGTTAAGATCATATGGCTACACCTTC. This codes for CASSPRPGLRSYGYTF.

CDR3 nucleotides: TGTGCCAGCAGTTACGAGACAGGGTATGGCTACACCTTC. This sequence encodes CASSYETGYGYTF. The chain has TRBV6-6 and TRBJ1-2; 7 nucleotides agree with TRBD1. The J segment lost 5 bases and the V segment lost 2 bases, leaving 2 bases of the junction unmatched. CDR1 and CDR2 (germline): MNHNY, SVGAGI (reference sequence). CDR3 size: 13 residues.

This chain links TRBV18 with TRBJ2-5, with D possibly being TRBD1 (6 bases). The CDR3 extends over 15 amino acids. Trimming pared 4 bases from V and 5 bases from J, leaving 17 bases between. Germline loops: CDR1 KGHSH, CDR2 LQKENI. Written as DNA, the CDR3 is TGTGCCAGCTCACAGGCCCCGGACAGAGCCGAGACCCAGTACTTC. Protein: CASSQAPDRAETQYF.

The chain uses TRBV6-1 and TRBJ2-7; D may be TRBD1 (5 bases). The CDR3 is made up of 14 amino acids. Germline V CDR1 and CDR2: MNHNS, SASEGT. Trimming shortened V by 10 bases and J by 0 bases, and 16 bases separated the two germline ends. The CDR3 is CAIQVGHSSYEQYF. CDR3 coding DNA: TGTGCCATCCAAGTCGGACACAGCTCCTACGAGCAGTACTTC.

DNA for the CDR3: TGTGCCAGCAGCTTAGTTAGCCAGGGCCACTACAATGAGCAGTTCTTC. Protein product: CASSLVSQGHYNEQFF. V and J are TRBV11-2 and TRBJ2-1; a weak D match, TRBD1 (5 bases). CDR3 size: 16 residues. Germline V CDR1 and CDR2: SGHAT, FQNNGV. Trimming removed 1 base from V and 3 bases from J, with 13 bases in between.

The rearrangement links TRBV25-1 to TRBJ1-4; maybe TRBD1 (6 bases). Trimming removed 1 base from V and 2 bases from J, with 14 bases in between. Germline V CDR1 and CDR2: MGHDK, SYGVNS. CDR3 size: 17 residues. This chain's CDR3 is CASSELTGPGTNEKLFF. CDR3 DNA: TGTGCCAGCAGTGAATTGACAGGCCCAGGGACTAATGAAAAACTGTTTTTT.

This clone was recorded only once. This CDR3 reads CASSPQGTTLNTEAFF. CDR3 nucleotides: TGCGCCAGCAGCCCTCAGGGGACGACCTTGAACACTGAAGCTTTCTTT. V is TRBV5-1 and J is TRBJ1-1; possible D gene TRBD1, 6 bases. V gave up 4 bases and J gave up 0 bases, with 16 bases separating them. The CDR3 is 16 residues long. Germline V gene data show CDR1 as SGHRS and CDR2 as YFSETQ.

This clone was seen just once. V and J are TRBV2 and TRBJ2-5; TRBD2 is a possible D gene (5 bases). V lost 5 bases to trimming and J lost 5 bases, with 12 bases between them. CDR1 is SNHLY, CDR2 FYNNEI, per germline. The CDR3 spans 13 residues. DNA for the CDR3: TGTGCCAGCAGTCGCCCCCCGGGGGAGACCCAGTACTTC. The encoded protein is CASSRPPGETQYF.

The chain links TRBV7-9 to TRBJ2-7, with D uncertain. Per germline, CDR1 SEHNR and CDR2 FQNEAQ (reference sequence). The V and J ends lost 5 bases and 3 bases respectively, with 20 bases between them. The CDR3 contains 16 residues. As DNA, the CDR3 is TGTGCCAGCAGCCTCCTCGGTGGAAGTCTAGGCTACGAGCAGTACTTC. Translation: CASSLLGGSLGYEQYF.